This TCR beta chain was identified in a study of blood T cell repertoires in COVID-19. At the level of the study: There were acute and convalescent COVID-19 samples, and they came from the United States, Italy and Spain. PBMCs, B-cell-depleted T cells, or T cells were the source of the cDNA or gDNA that made up the material.

Sequencing used immunoSEQ multiplex PCR; TCRdb keeps in-frame clones, though not all of them. The sample has about 490,000 clones; 80% to 90% are singletons. The CDR3 loop spans 15 amino acids. Source material: peripheral blood. The J gene is TRBJ1-1, the V gene TRBV21-1. TRBV21-1 is given as a pseudogene. This TCR came from a human donor in a cohort sampled during active COVID-19. CDR3 amino acids: CASSKEGRRETEAFF. DNA for the CDR3: TGTGCCAGCAGCAAAGAGGGCCGACGGGAGACTGAAGCTTTCTTT.